One sample yielded the 2 T cell receptor beta chains listed below, sequenced in a study of PD-1 blockade in classical Hodgkin lymphoma. Each patient relapsed following autologous stem cell transplantation, and prior brentuximab vedotin exposure differed. Produced via immunoSEQ multiplex PCR; TCRdb's table is partial and in-frame only. The data hold tens of thousands of clones, with about 70% observed a single time. The material was peripheral blood mononuclear cells (PBMCs), obtained at baseline. The receptors here all came from a human donor with classical Hodgkin lymphoma.

This sequence joins TRBV9 and TRBJ2-7; D is uncertain. V lost 0 bases and J 0 bases, leaving 7 bases between the germline ends. Per the germline V gene, CDR1 is SGDLS and CDR2 is YYNGEE. The CDR3 loop spans 14 amino acids. The CDR3 here is CASSVEASSYEQYF. The DNA for the CDR3 is TGTGCCAGCAGCGTAGAGGCTAGCTCCTACGAGCAGTACTTC.

This clone has a single count. The V gene is TRBV6-5, the J gene TRBJ1-4; D perhaps matches TRBD1 (5 bases). Deletions cut 5 bases from V and 4 bases from J, with 14 bases between. Per germline, CDR1 MNHEY and CDR2 SVGAGI. There are 15 residues in the CDR3. This CDR3 reads CASSLTGGYNEKLFF. CDR3 sequence (DNA): TGTGCCAGCAGTCTAACCGGGGGGTATAATGAAAAACTGTTTTTT.